The 27 T cell receptor beta chains below were found in one sample sequenced in a study of cytomegalovirus exposure and HLA in healthy donors (dated by TCRdb to 2017 to 2019). Library construction relied on the immunoSEQ multiplex PCR assay. For the multiplex PCR, a mixture combining 60 forward primers for TCR Vbeta segments and 13 reverse primers for TCR Jbeta segments was used. Held by TCRdb, this immuneACCESS table contains in-frame sequences only and omits some clones. Under half of the omission traces to an unresolved V gene where checked; the cause of the rest is unknown. Present in this sample are 100,000 to 150,000 clones, under 80% of which were seen just once. The ten biggest clones cover less than 4% of the sample. The sample comprised PBMCs. The origin of the receptors is a man in his forties or fifties in good health and CMV-seropositive.

The chain is built from TRBV7-8 and TRBJ1-3, with 9 bases fitting TRBD1. With V trimmed by 3 bases and J by 0 bases, 12 bases remained unmatched. CDR3 length equals 19 residues. Germline assignment: CDR1 SGHVS and CDR2 FQNEAQ. The CDR3 protein is CASSLGTGFLSVSGNTIYF. CDR3 sequence (DNA): TGTGCCAGCAGCTTGGGGACAGGGTTTCTTTCGGTCTCTGGAAACACCATATATTTT.

This sequence joins TRBV5-6 and TRBJ2-1, with 7 bases lining up with TRBD2. The junction had 4 bases not matched to a gene; V was cut back by 1 base and J by 3 bases. CDR1 and CDR2 (germline): SGHDT, YYEEEE. The CDR3 is made up of 15 amino acids. The CDR3 spells CASSLSASGYNEQFF. CDR3 DNA: TGTGCCAGCAGCTTGAGCGCTAGCGGCTACAATGAGCAGTTCTTC.

As for this clone: At the DNA level, this CDR3 is encoded by other sequences in the same sample as well. The V gene is TRBV2, the J gene TRBJ2-7, with a weak D call TRBD2 (5 bases). Germline CDR1 reads SNHLY; CDR2 reads FYNNEI. V was cut by 4 bases and J by 4 bases, with 5 bases left in between. The CDR3 contains 11 residues. CDR3: CASSGTYEQYF. In DNA, the CDR3 is TGTGCCAGCAGTGGGACTTACGAGCAGTACTTC.

This clone was counted at least ten times. This sequence joins TRBV5-5 and TRBJ2-7, with no clear D. The CDR3 length is 14 residues. V was pared by 4 bases and J by 5 bases, with 16 bases between. CDR1 SGHKS and CDR2 YYEKEE come from the germline V gene (reference sequence). CDR3 bases: TGTGCCAGCAGCCCAGGCTACTTCCAGGACGAGCAGTACTTC. It yields the protein CASSPGYFQDEQYF.

In DNA form, the CDR3 reads TGTGCCAGCAGCGACGGACAGCCCTCTGGAAACACCATATATTTT. Its protein is CASSDGQPSGNTIYF. The rearrangement joins TRBV6-5 to TRBJ1-3, with TRBD1 as a possible D gene (6 bases). V dropped 6 bases and J dropped 0 bases, with 12 bases sitting between them. Germline CDR1 is MNHEY and CDR2 is SVGAGI. This CDR3 comprises 15 residues.

The chain couples TRBV7-6 to TRBJ1-1, with 7 bases identical to TRBD1. The germline V gene has CDR1 SGHVS and CDR2 FNYEAQ. V was clipped by 1 base and J by 0 bases; unmatched bases: 14. The CDR3 is 19 amino acids. The CDR3 DNA reads as TGTGCCAGCAGCTTAGGTTGGTGGGCAGGGGGTAACATGAACACTGAAGCTTTCTTT. The encoded protein is CASSLGWWAGGNMNTEAFF. Full variable domain (remainder filled in from reference TRBV7-6 and TRBJ1-1): GAGVSQSPRYKVTKRGQDVALRCDPISGHVSLYWYRQALGQGPEFLTYFNYEAQQDKSGLPNDRFSAERPEGSISTLTIQRTEQRDSAMYRCASSLGWWAGGNMNTEAFFGQGTRLTVV.

This rearrangement joins TRBV14 to TRBJ1-4, with 9 bases fitting TRBD1. From germline, CDR1 is SGHDN and CDR2 FVKESK. Losses at the gene ends were 4 bases for V and 8 bases for J; bases not matched to a gene: 5. The CDR3 has 14 residues. CDR3 residues: CASSRDRAREKLFF. CDR3 sequence (DNA): TGTGCCAGCAGCCGGGACAGGGCAAGGGAAAAACTGTTTTTT.

V and J are TRBV30 and TRBJ1-1, with 7 bases fitting TRBD1. Germline V gene lookup returns CDR1 GTSNPN and CDR2 SVGIG (reference sequence). The CDR3 is 11 residues long. Trimming cost V 5 bases and J 3 bases; bases outside gene matches: 0. The CDR3 nucleotides are TGTGCCTGGGACAGGGACACTGAAGCTTTCTTT. This codes for CAWDRDTEAFF.

This clone has only a few counts. The chain carries TRBV2 and TRBJ1-1, with 7 positions matching TRBD1. The germline V gene encodes CDR1 SNHLY and CDR2 FYNNEI. The junction had 12 bases not matched to a gene; V was cut back by 7 bases and J by 4 bases. The CDR3 consists of 15 residues. The CDR3 region is CASNRNSGTVTEAFF. The DNA for the CDR3 is TGTGCCAGCAACCGAAACTCCGGGACAGTCACTGAAGCTTTCTTT.

The gene calls are TRBV18 and TRBJ1-2; D is ambiguous. Trimming took 6 bases from V and 5 from J, leaving 13 bases between them. This CDR3 has 13 amino acids. Germline lookup yields CDR1 KGHSH and CDR2 LQKENI. For the CDR3, the DNA is TGTGCCAGCTCGCGGGCCTGGCGGTATGGCTACACCTTC. Translated, it gives CASSRAWRYGYTF.

The V call is TRBV28, the J call TRBJ1-5; no clear D gene. V shed 4 bases and J shed 7 bases, with 14 bases lying between them. Per germline, CDR1 MDHEN and CDR2 SYDVKM. The CDR3 has 14 amino acids. In DNA form, the CDR3 reads TGTGCCAGCAGTTATCATTCTGAGGAGCAGCCCCAGCATTTT. Protein: CASSYHSEEQPQHF.

The rearrangement joins TRBV5-1 to TRBJ2-7, with TRBD1 as a possible D gene (6 bases). This CDR3 has 17 residues. The V gene's germline CDR1 is SGHRS and CDR2 YFSETQ. V dropped 2 bases and J dropped 2 bases, with 20 bases sitting between them. The CDR3 DNA sequence: TGCGCCAGCAGCTTAACTTCAGGGGCGGCATTTACCTACGAGCAGTACTTC. Protein product: CASSLTSGAAFTYEQYF.

The chain uses TRBV21-1 and TRBJ1-5; TRBD1 was called by the table and not checked on the DNA. TRBV21-1 is assigned pseudogene status. This CDR3 has 16 amino acids. This chain's CDR3 is CASPSGGTENNQPQHF. CDR3 nucleotide sequence: TGTGCCAGCCCCTCAGGGGGGACAGAAAACAATCAGCCCCAGCATTTT.

This clone appeared a few times. Other DNA sequences in the same sample also yield this CDR3. The chain employs TRBV7-2 and TRBJ2-5, with 7 bases lining up with TRBD1. With 0 bases clipped from V and 2 bases from J, the junction kept 0 bases outside the gene matches. Germline V gives CDR1 SGHTA, CDR2 FQGNSA. This CDR3 has 14 amino acids. This chain's CDR3 is CASSLAGQQETQYF. In DNA, the CDR3 is TGTGCCAGCAGCTTAGCGGGACAGCAAGAGACCCAGTACTTC.

The DNA for the CDR3 is TGTGCCAGCAGCGGGGGACAGGGGAGGAATGAGCAGTTCTTC. Translation gives CASSGGQGRNEQFF. The chain recombines TRBV6-1 with TRBJ2-1; 10 positions match TRBD1. The CDR3 runs to 14 residues. Germline-derived CDR1 and CDR2 are MNHNS and SASEGT. V shed 6 bases, J shed 7 bases, and the junction held 6 bases outside the gene matches.

This chain connects TRBV7-9 to TRBJ1-2; a weak D match, TRBD1 (5 bases). The V end lost 3 bases, the J end lost 0 bases, and 23 bases lay between the germline ends. This CDR3 contains 19 residues. Germline V CDR1 and CDR2: SEHNR, FQNEAQ (reference sequence). CDR3 DNA: TGTGCCAGCAGCTTCGAAGCACACCACAGGACGGTAGCTAACTATGGCTACACCTTC. This encodes CASSFEAHHRTVANYGYTF. The full variable domain, in which reference TRBV7-9 and TRBJ1-2 provide the parts outside the CDR3, is DTGVSQNPRHKITKRGQNVTFRCDPISEHNRLYWYRQTLGQGPEFLTYFQNEAQLEKSRLLSDRFSAERPKGSFSTLEIQRTEQGDSAMYLCASSFEAHHRTVANYGYTFGSGTRLTVV.

The rearrangement links TRBV29-1 to TRBJ2-3, with D perhaps matching TRBD2 (7 bases). The CDR3 consists of 14 residues. Per the germline V gene, CDR1 is SQVTM and CDR2 is ANQGSEA. V gave up 6 bases and J gave up 1 base, with 14 bases separating them. Here the CDR3 reads CSVGGGRGTDTQYF. CDR3 sequence (DNA): TGCAGCGTGGGAGGGGGACGTGGCACAGATACGCAGTATTTT.

The chain uses TRBV21-1 and TRBJ2-3; the tabulated D call, TRBD2, remains unverified against the DNA. TRBV21-1 represents a pseudogene. This CDR3 contains 14 residues. DNA of the CDR3: TGTGCCAGCACCAACCATAGCCTCACAGATACGCAGTATTTT. Translating gives CASTNHSLTDTQYF.

This chain connects TRBV6-5 to TRBJ2-7, with a possible D match to TRBD2 (7 bases). Germline-derived CDR1 and CDR2 are MNHEY and SVGAGI. Trimming cost V 5 bases and J 7 bases, with 21 bases left between them. The CDR3 sequence is 15 residues long. The CDR3 region is CASSTTPGGGWEQYF. DNA of the CDR3: TGTGCCAGCAGTACCACCCCGGGCGGGGGCTGGGAGCAGTACTTC.

This clone has just one count. This chain connects TRBV9 to TRBJ1-6; 7 bases match TRBD1. Germline V CDR1 and CDR2: SGDLS, YYNGEE. The CDR3 is 15 amino acids. The V segment lost 0 bases and the J segment 7 bases; nucleotides outside the gene matches: 4. CDR3 region: CASSVEDRRNSPLHF. CDR3 DNA: TGTGCCAGCAGCGTAGAGGACAGGCGGAATTCACCCCTCCACTTT.

The chain uses TRBV30 and TRBJ2-6; TRBD2 aligns across 8 bases. With 5 bases clipped from V and 2 bases from J, the junction kept 5 bases outside the gene matches. This CDR3 is 15 amino acids long. Germline CDR1 reads GTSNPN; CDR2 reads SVGIG (reference sequence). CDR3 in amino acids: CAWARGGTGANVLTF. In DNA, the CDR3 is TGTGCCTGGGCTCGGGGGGGTACTGGGGCCAACGTCCTGACTTTC.

The chain carries TRBV6-5 and TRBJ2-7; TRBD2 is a possible D gene (5 bases). Germline V gene lookup returns CDR1 MNHEY and CDR2 SVGAGI. The CDR3 runs to 15 residues. Trimming stripped 0 bases from V and 6 bases from J, with 15 bases between. As DNA, the CDR3 is TGTGCCAGCAGTTACTCGAGGATCGCGGGCTCCGAGCAGTACTTC. It codes for CASSYSRIAGSEQYF.

This rearrangement joins TRBV14 to TRBJ2-1; 7 nucleotides line up with TRBD1. The CDR3 covers 15 residues. V lost 1 base to trimming and J lost 0 bases; unmatched junction nucleotides: 0. Looked up from germline, CDR1 is SGHDN and CDR2 is FVKESK. CDR3 protein: CASSQGQGSYNEQFF. CDR3 nucleotide sequence: TGTGCCAGCAGCCAAGGACAGGGCTCCTACAATGAGCAGTTCTTC.

This clone appeared a few times. The J gene is TRBJ2-1, the V gene TRBV29-1; TRBD2 matches 15 bases. V dropped 4 bases and J dropped 7; count of bases not matched to a gene: 2. CDR1 and CDR2 from the germline V gene are SQVTM and ANQGSEA. The CDR3 is 14 residues long. The CDR3 nucleotides are TGCAGCGTTGCAGGACTAGCGGGAGGGAATGAGCAGTTCTTC. Encoded protein: CSVAGLAGGNEQFF.

This chain links TRBV27 with TRBJ2-1, with 9 bases aligning to TRBD1. Per the germline V gene, CDR1 is MNHEY and CDR2 is SMNVEV (reference sequence). After removal of 7 bases from V and 6 bases from J, the junction contained 7 bases not matched to a gene. The CDR3 totals 14 residues. The DNA for the CDR3 is TGTGCCAGCACCCTGGGACAGGGAGTCAATGAGCAGTTCTTC. As protein: CASTLGQGVNEQFF.

The V gene is TRBV25-1, the J gene TRBJ2-7, with D maybe TRBD1 (5 bases). Per the germline V gene, CDR1 is MGHDK and CDR2 is SYGVNS. The V end was cut by 2 bases, the J end by 7 bases, with 12 bases between. This CDR3 is built from 13 residues. CDR3 nucleotide sequence: TGTGCCAGCAGTGAAGCAGGGAATGGTGAGCAGTACTTC. Protein: CASSEAGNGEQYF.

This chain connects TRBV15 to TRBJ2-7; 9 nucleotides match TRBD2. The germline V gene encodes CDR1 LNHNV and CDR2 YYDKDF (reference sequence). The J segment lost 2 bases and the V segment lost 0 bases, leaving 8 bases of the junction unmatched. There are 17 residues in the CDR3. CDR3 coding DNA: TGTGCCACCAGCAGAGATAATTTGGGACTAGCCCCCTACGAGCAGTACTTC. Translation: CATSRDNLGLAPYEQYF.